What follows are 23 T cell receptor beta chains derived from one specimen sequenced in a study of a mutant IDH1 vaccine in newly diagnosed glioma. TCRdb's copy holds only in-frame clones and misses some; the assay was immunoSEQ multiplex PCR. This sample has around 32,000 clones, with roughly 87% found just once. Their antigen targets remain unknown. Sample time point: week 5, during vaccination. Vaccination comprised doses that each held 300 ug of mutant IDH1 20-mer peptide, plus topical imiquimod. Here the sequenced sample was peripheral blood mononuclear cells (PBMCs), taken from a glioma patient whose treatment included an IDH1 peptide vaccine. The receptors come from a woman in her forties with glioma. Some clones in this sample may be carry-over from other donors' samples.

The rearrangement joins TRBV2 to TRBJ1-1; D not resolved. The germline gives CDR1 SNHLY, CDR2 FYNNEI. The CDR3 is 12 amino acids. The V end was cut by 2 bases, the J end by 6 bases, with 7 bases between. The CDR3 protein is CASSETGAEAFF. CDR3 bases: TGTGCCAGCAGTGAAACGGGAGCTGAAGCTTTCTTT. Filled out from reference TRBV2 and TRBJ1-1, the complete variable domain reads EPEVTQTPSHQVTQMGQEVILRCVPISNHLYFYWYRQILGQKVEFLVSFYNNEISEKSEIFDDQFSVERPDGSNFTLKIRSTKLEDSAMYFCASSETGAEAFFGQGTRLTVV.

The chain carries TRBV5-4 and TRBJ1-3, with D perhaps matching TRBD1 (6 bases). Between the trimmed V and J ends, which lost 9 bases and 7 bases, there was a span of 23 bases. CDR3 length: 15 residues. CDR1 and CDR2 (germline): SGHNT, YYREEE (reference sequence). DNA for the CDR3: TGTGCCACAGAGATACAGGGTTTAGGGGCGAACACCATATATTTT. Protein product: CATEIQGLGANTIYF.

CDR3 nucleotide sequence: TGTGCCAGCAGCTCTCCCCTAGCGGGGAAGAGAAAGGGGGACACCGGGGAGCTGTTTTTT. Its protein is CASSSPLAGKRKGDTGELFF. This rearrangement joins TRBV13 to TRBJ2-2, with 9 bases lining up with TRBD2. With V trimmed by 4 bases and J by 3 bases, 18 bases remained unmatched. The CDR3 has 20 amino acids. The germline CDR1 and CDR2 sequences are PRHDT and FYEKMQ (reference sequence).

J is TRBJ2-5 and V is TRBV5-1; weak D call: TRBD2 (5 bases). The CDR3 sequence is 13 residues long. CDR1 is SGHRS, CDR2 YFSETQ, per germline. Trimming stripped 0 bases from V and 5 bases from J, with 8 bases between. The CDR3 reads CASSLEGVETQYF. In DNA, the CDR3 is TGCGCCAGCAGCTTGGAGGGAGTCGAGACCCAGTACTTC.

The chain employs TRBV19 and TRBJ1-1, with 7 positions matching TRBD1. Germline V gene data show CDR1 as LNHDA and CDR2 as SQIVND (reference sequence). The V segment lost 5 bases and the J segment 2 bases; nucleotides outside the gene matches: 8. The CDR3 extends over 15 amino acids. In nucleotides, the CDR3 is TGTGCCAGTAGTTTCACGACAGGGCATAACACTGAAGCTTTCTTT. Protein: CASSFTTGHNTEAFF.

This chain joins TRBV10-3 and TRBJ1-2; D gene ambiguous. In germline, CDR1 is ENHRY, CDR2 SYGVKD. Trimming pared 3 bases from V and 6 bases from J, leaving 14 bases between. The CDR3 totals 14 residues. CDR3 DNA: TGTGCCATCAGTGAAACAGAGTCCGTAAATGGCTACACCTTC. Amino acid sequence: CAISETESVNGYTF.

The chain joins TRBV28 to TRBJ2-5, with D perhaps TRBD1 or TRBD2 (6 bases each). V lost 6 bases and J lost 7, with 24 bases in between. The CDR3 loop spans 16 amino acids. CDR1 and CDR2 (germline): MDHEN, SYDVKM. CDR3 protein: CASSPPGAVLSGTQYF. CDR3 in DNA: TGTGCCAGCAGCCCTCCGGGGGCCGTACTCTCAGGGACCCAGTACTTC.

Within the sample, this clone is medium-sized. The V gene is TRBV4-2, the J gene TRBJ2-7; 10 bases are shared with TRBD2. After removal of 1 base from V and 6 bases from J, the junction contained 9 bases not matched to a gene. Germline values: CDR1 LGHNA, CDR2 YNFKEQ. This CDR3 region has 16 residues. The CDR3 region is CASSQGVGASGSEQYF. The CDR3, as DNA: TGTGCCAGCAGCCAAGGGGTCGGCGCTAGCGGGAGCGAGCAGTACTTC.

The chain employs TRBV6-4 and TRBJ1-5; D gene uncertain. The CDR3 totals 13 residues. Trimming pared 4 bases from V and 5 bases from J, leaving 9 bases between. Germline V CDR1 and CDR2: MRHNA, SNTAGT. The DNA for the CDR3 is TGTGCCAGCAGTGTTGACTTATATCAGCCCCAGCATTTT. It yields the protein CASSVDLYQPQHF.

For the CDR3, the DNA is TGTGCCAGCAGCCAGGGACTAGCGGACTACAATGAGCAGTTCTTC. It encodes CASSQGLADYNEQFF. The J gene is TRBJ2-1, the V gene TRBV4-2; 11 nucleotides match TRBD2. The J segment lost 3 bases and the V segment lost 3 bases, leaving 1 base of the junction unmatched. CDR3 length: 15 amino acids. The V gene's germline CDR1 is LGHNA and CDR2 YNFKEQ.

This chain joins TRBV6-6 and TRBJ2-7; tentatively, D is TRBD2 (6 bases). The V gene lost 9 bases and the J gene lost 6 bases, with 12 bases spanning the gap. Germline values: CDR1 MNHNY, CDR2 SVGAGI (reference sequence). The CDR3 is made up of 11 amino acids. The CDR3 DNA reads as TGTGCCAGTCGACTAGGCGGCGAGCAGTACTTC. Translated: CASRLGGEQYF.

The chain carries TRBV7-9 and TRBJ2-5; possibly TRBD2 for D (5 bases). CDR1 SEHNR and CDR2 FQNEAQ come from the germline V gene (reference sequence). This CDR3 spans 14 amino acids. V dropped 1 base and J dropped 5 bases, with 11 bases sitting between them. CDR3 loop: CASSLGGPRETQYF. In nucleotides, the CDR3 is TGTGCCAGCAGCTTAGGAGGGCCCCGGGAGACCCAGTACTTC.

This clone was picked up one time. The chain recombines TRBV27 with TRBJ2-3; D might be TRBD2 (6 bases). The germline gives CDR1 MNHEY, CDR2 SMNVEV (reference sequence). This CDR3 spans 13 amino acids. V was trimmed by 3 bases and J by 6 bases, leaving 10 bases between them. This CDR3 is CASSLGDSDTQYF. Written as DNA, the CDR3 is TGTGCCAGCAGTTTGGGGGACTCCGATACGCAGTATTTT.

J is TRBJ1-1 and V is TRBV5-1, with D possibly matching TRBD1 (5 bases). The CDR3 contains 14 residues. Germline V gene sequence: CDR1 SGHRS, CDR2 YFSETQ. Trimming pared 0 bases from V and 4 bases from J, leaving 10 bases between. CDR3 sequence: CASSLGDGFTEAFF. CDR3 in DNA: TGCGCCAGCAGCTTGGGGGACGGATTCACTGAAGCTTTCTTT. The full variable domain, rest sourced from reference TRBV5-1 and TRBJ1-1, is KAGVTQTPRYLIKTRGQQVTLSCSPISGHRSVSWYQQTPGQGLQFLFEYFSETQRNKGNFPGRFSGRQFSNSRSEMNVSTLELGDSALYLCASSLGDGFTEAFFGQGTRLTVV.

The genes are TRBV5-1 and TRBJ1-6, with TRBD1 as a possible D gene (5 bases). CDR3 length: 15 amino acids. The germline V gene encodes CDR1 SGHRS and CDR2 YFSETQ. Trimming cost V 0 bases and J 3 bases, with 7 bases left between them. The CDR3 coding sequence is TGCGCCAGCAGCTTGGGGGGGGTCTATAATTCACCCCTCCACTTT. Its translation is CASSLGGVYNSPLHF. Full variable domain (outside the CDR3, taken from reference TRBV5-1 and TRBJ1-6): KAGVTQTPRYLIKTRGQQVTLSCSPISGHRSVSWYQQTPGQGLQFLFEYFSETQRNKGNFPGRFSGRQFSNSRSEMNVSTLELGDSALYLCASSLGGVYNSPLHFGNGTRLTVT.

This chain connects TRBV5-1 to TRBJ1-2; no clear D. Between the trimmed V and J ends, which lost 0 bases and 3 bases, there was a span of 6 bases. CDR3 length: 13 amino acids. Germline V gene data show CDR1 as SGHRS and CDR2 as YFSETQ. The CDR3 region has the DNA TGCGCCAGCAGCTTGGGAACAGACTATGGCTACACCTTC. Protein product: CASSLGTDYGYTF.

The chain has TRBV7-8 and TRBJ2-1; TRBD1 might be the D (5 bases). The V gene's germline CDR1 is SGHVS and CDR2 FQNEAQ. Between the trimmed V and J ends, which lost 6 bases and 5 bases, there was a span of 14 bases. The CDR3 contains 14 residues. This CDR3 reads CASSRGSPDNEQFF. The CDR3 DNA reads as TGTGCCAGCAGTAGGGGTAGCCCGGACAATGAGCAGTTCTTC. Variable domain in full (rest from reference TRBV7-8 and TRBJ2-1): GAGVSQSPRYKVAKRGQDVALRCDPISGHVSLFWYQQALGQGPEFLTYFQNEAQLDKSGLPSDRFFAERPEGSVSTLKIQRTQQEDSAVYLCASSRGSPDNEQFFGPGTRLTVL.

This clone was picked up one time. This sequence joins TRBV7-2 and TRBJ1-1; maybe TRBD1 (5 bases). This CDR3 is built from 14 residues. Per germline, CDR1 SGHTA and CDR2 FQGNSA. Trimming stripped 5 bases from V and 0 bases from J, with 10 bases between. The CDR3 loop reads CASSPGGMNTEAFF. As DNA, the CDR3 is TGTGCCAGCAGCCCGGGGGGAATGAACACTGAAGCTTTCTTT. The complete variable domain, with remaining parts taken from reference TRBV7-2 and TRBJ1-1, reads GAGVSQSPSNKVTEKGKDVELRCDPISGHTALYWYRQSLGQGLEFLIYFQGNSAPDKSGLPSDRFSAERTGGSVSTLTIQRTQQEDSAVYLCASSPGGMNTEAFFGQGTRLTVV.

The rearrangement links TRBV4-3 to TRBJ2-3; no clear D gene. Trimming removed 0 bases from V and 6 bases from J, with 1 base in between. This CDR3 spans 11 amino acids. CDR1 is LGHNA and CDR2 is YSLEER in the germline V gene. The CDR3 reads CASSQDDTQYF. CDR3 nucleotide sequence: TGCGCCAGCAGCCAAGATGATACGCAGTATTTT.

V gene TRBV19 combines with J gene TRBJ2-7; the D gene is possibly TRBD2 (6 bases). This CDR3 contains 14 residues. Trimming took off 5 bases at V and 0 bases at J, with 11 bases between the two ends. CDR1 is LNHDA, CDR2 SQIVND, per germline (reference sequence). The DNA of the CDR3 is TGTGCCAGTAGTTCAAAAGCGGGCTCCTACGAGCAGTACTTC. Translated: CASSSKAGSYEQYF. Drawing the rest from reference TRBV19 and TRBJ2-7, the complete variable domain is DGGITQSPKYLFRKEGQNVTLSCEQNLNHDAMYWYRQDPGQGLRLIYYSQIVNDFQKGDIAEGYSVSREKKESFPLTVTSAQKNPTAFYLCASSSKAGSYEQYFGPGTRLTVT.

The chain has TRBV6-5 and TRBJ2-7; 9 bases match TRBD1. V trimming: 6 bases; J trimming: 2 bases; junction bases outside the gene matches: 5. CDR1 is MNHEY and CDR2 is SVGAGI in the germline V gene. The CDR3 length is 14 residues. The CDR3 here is CASRPRQGAYEQYF. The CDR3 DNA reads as TGTGCCAGCAGGCCCCGACAGGGGGCCTACGAGCAGTACTTC.

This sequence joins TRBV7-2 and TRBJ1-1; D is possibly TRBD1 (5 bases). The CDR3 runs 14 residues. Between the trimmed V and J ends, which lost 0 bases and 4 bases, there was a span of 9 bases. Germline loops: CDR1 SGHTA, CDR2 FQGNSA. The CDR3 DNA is TGTGCCAGCAGCTTAGCTGTCAGGGCCACTGAAGCTTTCTTT. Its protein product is CASSLAVRATEAFF.

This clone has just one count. The CDR3 reads CASSLSTRGVGYTF. The CDR3 DNA is TGTGCCAGCAGCTTATCTACAAGGGGGGTCGGCTACACCTTC. This chain joins TRBV7-6 and TRBJ1-2; possibly TRBD1 for D (6 bases). This CDR3 region has 14 residues. V was trimmed by 2 bases and J by 8 bases, leaving 15 bases between them. Germline assignment: CDR1 SGHVS and CDR2 FNYEAQ. Full variable domain (missing parts from reference TRBV7-6 and TRBJ1-2): GAGVSQSPRYKVTKRGQDVALRCDPISGHVSLYWYRQALGQGPEFLTYFNYEAQQDKSGLPNDRFSAERPEGSISTLTIQRTEQRDSAMYRCASSLSTRGVGYTFGSGTRLTVV.